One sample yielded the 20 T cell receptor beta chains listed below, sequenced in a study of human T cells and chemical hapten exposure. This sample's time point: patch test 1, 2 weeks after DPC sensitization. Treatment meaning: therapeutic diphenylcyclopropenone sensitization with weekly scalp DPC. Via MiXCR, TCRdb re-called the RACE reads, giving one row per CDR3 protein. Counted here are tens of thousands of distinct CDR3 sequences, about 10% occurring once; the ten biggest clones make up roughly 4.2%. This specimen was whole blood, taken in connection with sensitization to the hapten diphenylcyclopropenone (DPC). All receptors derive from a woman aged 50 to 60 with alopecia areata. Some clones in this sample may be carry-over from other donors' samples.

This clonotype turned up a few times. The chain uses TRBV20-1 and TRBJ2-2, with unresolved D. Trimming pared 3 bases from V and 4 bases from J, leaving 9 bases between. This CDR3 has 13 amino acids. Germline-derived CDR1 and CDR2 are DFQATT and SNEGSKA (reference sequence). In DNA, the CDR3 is TGCAGTGCTAGGGGAAGTGGCACCGGGGAGCTGTTTTTT. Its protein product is CSARGSGTGELFF.

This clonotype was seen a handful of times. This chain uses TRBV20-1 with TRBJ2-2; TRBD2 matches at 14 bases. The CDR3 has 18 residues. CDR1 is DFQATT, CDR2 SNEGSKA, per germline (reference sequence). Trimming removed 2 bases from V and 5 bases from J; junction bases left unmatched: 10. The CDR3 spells CSARPPSGTSGGTGELFF. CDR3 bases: TGCAGTGCTAGACCTCCTTCCGGGACTAGCGGGGGAACCGGGGAGCTGTTTTTT.

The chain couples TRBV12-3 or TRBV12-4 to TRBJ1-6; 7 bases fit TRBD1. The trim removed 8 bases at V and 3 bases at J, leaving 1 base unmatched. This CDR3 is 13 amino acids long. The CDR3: CASRQGYNSPLHF. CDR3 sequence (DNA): TGTGCCAGCCGACAGGGCTATAATTCACCCCTCCACTTT.

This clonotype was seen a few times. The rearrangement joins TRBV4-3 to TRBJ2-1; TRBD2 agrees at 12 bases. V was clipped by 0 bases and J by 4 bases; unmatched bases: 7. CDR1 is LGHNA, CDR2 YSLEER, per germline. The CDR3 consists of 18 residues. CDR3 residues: CASSQDLGLAGGYNEQFF. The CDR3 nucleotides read TGCGCCAGCAGCCAAGATCTCGGGCTAGCGGGGGGGTACAATGAGCAGTTCTTC.

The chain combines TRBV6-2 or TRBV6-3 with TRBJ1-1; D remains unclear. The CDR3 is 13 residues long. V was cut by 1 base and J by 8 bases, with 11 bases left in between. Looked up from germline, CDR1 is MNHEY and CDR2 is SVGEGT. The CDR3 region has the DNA TGTGCCAGCAGTTACTTGTTGGGCGGAGAAGCTTTCTTT. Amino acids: CASSYLLGGEAFF.

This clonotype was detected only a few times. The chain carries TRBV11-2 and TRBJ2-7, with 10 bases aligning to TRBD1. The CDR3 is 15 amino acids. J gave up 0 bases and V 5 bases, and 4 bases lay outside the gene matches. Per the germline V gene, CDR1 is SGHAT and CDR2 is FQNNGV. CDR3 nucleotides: TGTGCCAGCAGCAAACGGGACAGGGGCTCCTACGAGCAGTACTTC. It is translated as CASSKRDRGSYEQYF. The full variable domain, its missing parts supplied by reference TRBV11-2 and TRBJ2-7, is EAGVAQSPRYKIIEKRQSVAFWCNPISGHATLYWYQQILGQGPKLLIQFQNNGVVDDSQLPKDRFSAERLKGVDSTLKIQPAKLEDSAVYLCASSKRDRGSYEQYFGPGTRLTVT.

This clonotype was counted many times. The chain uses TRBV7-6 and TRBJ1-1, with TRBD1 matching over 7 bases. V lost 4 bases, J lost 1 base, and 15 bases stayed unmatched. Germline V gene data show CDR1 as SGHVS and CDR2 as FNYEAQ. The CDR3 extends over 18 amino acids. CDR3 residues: CASSSPMGGQYKNTEAFF. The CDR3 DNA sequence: TGTGCCAGCAGCTCACCCATGGGGGGACAGTACAAGAACACTGAAGCTTTCTTT.

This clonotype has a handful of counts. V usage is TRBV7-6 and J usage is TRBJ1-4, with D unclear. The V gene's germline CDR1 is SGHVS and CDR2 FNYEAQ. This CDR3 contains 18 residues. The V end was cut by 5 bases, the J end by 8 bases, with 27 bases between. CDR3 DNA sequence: TGTGCCAGCAGCCCTTCCCGGACCTCCAGAGGAGCGGGCGAAAAACTGTTTTTT. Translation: CASSPSRTSRGAGEKLFF.

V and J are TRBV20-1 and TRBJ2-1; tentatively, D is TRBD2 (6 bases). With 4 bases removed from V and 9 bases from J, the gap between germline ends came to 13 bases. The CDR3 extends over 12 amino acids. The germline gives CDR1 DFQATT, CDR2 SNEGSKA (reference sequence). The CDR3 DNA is TGCAGTGCTAACCCCCGGGGGAGTGAGCAGTTCTTC. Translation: CSANPRGSEQFF.

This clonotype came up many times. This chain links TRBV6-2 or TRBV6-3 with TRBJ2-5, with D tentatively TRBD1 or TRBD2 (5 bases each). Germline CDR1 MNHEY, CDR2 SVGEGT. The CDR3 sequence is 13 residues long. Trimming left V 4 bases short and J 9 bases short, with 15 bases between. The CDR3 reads CASSLGRMEPQYF. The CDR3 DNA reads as TGTGCCAGCAGTTTGGGACGGATGGAGCCCCAGTACTTC.

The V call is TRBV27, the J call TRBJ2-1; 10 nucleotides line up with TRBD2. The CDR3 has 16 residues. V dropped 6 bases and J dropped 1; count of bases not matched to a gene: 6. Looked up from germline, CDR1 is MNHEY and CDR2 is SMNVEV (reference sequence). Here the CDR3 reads CASRYHSGRSYNEQFF. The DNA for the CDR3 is TGTGCCAGCAGGTATCATAGCGGGAGGTCCTACAATGAGCAGTTCTTC.

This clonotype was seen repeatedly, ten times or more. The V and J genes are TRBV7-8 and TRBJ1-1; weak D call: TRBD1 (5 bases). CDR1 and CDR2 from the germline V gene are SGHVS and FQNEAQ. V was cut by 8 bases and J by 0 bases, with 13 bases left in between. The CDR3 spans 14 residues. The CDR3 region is CASGIGGMNTEAFF. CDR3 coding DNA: TGTGCCAGCGGAATTGGGGGAATGAACACTGAAGCTTTCTTT.

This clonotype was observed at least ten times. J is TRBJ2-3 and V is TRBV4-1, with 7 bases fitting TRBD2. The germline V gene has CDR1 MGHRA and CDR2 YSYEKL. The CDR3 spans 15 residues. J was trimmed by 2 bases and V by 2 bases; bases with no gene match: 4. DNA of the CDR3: TGCGCCAGCAGCCAAACGGGACTACCCACAGATACGCAGTATTTT. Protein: CASSQTGLPTDTQYF.

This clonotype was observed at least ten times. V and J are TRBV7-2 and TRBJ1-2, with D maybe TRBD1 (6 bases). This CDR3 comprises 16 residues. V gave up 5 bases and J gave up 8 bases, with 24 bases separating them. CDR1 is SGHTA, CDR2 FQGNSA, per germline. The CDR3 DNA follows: TGTGCCAGCAGCCCACGGGGGCAGGGCATGTCCGTGGGCTACACCTTC. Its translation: CASSPRGQGMSVGYTF.

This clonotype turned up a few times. CDR3 bases: TGTGCCAGCAGTTTCTACGGACAGCAGTACTTC. Residues: CASSFYGQQYF. This chain uses TRBV28 with TRBJ2-7; D uncertain. Germline V gene sequence: CDR1 MDHEN, CDR2 SYDVKM. CDR3 size: 11 residues. V gave up 3 bases and J gave up 8 bases, with 8 bases separating them.

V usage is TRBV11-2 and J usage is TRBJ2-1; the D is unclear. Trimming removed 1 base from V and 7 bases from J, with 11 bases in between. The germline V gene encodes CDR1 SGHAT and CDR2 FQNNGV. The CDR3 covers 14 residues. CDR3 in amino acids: CASSLADSLNEQFF. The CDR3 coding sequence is TGTGCCAGCAGCTTAGCCGACTCATTGAATGAGCAGTTCTTC.

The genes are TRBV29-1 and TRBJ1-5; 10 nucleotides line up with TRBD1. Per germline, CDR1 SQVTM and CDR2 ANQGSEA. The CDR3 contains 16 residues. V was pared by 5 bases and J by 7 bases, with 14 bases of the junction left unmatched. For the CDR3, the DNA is TGCAGCGTTCTCGTCCCGGGACAGGGGCTAAGACAGCCCCAGCATTTT. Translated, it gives CSVLVPGQGLRQPQHF.

In DNA form, the CDR3 reads TGTGCCACCAGTGACCCTGCTAGCGGGAGTTCCTACGAGCAGTACTTC. Its protein is CATSDPASGSSYEQYF. The genes are TRBV24-1 and TRBJ2-7, with 10 nucleotides matching TRBD2. This CDR3 is 16 amino acids long. Germline CDR1 reads KGHDR; CDR2 reads SFDVKD. With 4 bases clipped from V and 1 base from J, the junction kept 6 bases outside the gene matches.

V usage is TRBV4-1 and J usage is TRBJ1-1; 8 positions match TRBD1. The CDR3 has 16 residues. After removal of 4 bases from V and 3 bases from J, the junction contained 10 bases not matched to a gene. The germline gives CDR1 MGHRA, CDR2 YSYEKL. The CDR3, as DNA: TGCGCCAGCAGCCCTCGGGGCGGACAGGGAGACACTGAAGCTTTCTTT. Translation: CASSPRGGQGDTEAFF.

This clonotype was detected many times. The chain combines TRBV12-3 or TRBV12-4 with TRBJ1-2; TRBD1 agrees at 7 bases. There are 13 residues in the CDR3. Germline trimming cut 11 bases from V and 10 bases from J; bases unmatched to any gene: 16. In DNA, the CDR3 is TGTGCCGTCGTTCCCAGGACAGGTTTAGACTACACCTTC. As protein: CAVVPRTGLDYTF.